This T cell receptor beta chain was sequenced during a study of T cells expressing NK-cell markers. Study-level information: CD3+CD56+NKG2C+, CD3+CD56+NKG2C- and CD3+CD56-NKG2C+ T cells, once sorted, supplied the TCR beta repertoires. Study-wide results and limits: As a fraction of CD8+ T cells, dominant NKG2C+ clonotypes reached about 1.0-7.0% in 5 or 6 donors.

TCRdb re-analyzed the 5' RACE reads; it lists each CDR3 protein once, without DNA. The listing contains 7,500 to 8,000 distinct CDR3 sequences. Per germline, CDR1 SGHTA and CDR2 FQGNSA. The CDR3 is made up of 15 amino acids. In the case of this clonotype: What it recognizes is unknown.

The chain combines TRBV7-2 with TRBJ2-1; the D gene TCRdb calls, TRBD2, cannot be checked with no DNA. This TCR came from a man aged 18 to 29 in good health. Sample: blood T cells: a sorted CD56 or NKG2C T cell subset, CD4+ or CD8+ T cells, or bulk PBMC T cells (not recorded which). The CDR3: CASSGKAGGPDEQFF.